This T cell receptor beta chain was captured in a study of a mutant IDH1 vaccine in newly diagnosed glioma. Study information: Vaccines began 4-6 weeks after radiotherapy alone, or with temozolomide cycles. Beforehand, treatment had been radiotherapy, temozolomide, or both; the majority received both.

Trimming stripped 5 bases from V and 5 bases from J, with 15 bases between. The CDR3 is 14 amino acids. The germline V gene has CDR1 SGHVS and CDR2 FNYEAQ. Time point denoted: week 23, last vaccination. It was 300 ug of mutant IDH1 20-mer peptide that made up each vaccine dose, given with topical imiquimod. This clone was counted a few times. Antigen unknown. TCRdb's copy holds only in-frame clones and misses some; the assay was immunoSEQ multiplex PCR. The sample has about 29,000 clones, around 80% seen once. Study results and limitations: Vaccination induced immune responses in 93.3% of patients.

This clonotype was sampled from a woman aged 18 to 35 with glioma. Source: PBMCs, taken from a glioma patient whose treatment included an IDH1 peptide vaccine. The rearrangement joins TRBV7-6 to TRBJ1-1, with D perhaps matching TRBD1 (6 bases). CDR3 amino acids: CASSPRTDWTEAFF. CDR3 DNA: TGTGCCAGCAGCCCAAGGACAGATTGGACTGAAGCTTTCTTT.